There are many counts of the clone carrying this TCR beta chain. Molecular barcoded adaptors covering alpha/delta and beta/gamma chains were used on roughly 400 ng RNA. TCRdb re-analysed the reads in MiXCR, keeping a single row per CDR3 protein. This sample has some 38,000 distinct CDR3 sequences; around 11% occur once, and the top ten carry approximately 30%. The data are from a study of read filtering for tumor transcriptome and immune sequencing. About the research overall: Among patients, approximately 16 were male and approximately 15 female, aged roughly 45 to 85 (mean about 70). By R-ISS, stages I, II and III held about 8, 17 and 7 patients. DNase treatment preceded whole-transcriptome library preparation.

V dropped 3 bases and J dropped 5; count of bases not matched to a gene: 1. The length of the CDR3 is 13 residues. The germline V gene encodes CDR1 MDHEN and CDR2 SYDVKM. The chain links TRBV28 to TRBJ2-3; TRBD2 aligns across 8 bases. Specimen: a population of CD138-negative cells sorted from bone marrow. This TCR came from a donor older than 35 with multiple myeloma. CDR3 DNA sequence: TGTGCCAGCAGTTTGCGGGAGGAAGATACGCAGTATTTT. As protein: CASSLREEDTQYF.